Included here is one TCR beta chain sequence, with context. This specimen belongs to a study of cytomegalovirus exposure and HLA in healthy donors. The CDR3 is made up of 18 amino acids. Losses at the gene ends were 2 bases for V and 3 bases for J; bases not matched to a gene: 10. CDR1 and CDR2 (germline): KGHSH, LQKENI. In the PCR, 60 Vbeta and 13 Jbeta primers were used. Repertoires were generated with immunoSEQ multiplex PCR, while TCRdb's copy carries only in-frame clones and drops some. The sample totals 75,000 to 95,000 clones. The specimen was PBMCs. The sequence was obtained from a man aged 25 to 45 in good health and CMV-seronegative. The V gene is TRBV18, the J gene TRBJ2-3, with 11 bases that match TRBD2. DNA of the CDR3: TGTGCCAGCTCACCATATAATACTAGCGGGGGAACTACAGATACGCAGTATTTT. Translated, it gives CASSPYNTSGGTTDTQYF.